The clone carrying this T cell receptor beta chain was detected only a few times. This sample was included in a study of blood T cells in healthy people across ages. Trimming took 5 bases from V and 0 from J; bases not matched to a gene: 10. Germline CDR1 SQVTM, CDR2 ANQGSEA. The CDR3 length is 17 residues. Each donor supplied 8 to 10 milliliters of peripheral blood. A second PCR, run for about 6 to 11 cycles, used a sample-barcoded 5' primer plus a J-beta primer mix. Each of the samples gave a minimum of 3 million paired-end reads that contained CDR3. MiXCR, applied by TCRdb to the 5' RACE reads, yields one record per CDR3 protein. The repertoire holds roughly 2 million distinct CDR3 sequences, with just under 50% as singletons.

Material for sequencing was blood. The chain has TRBV29-1 and TRBJ2-1; 10 bases fit TRBD1. This receptor was taken from a woman between 40 and 50 years old in good health. The DNA of the CDR3 is TGCAGCGTTCTGGACAGGGGGTCAACGGGCTCCTACAATGAGCAGTTCTTC. The encoded protein is CSVLDRGSTGSYNEQFF.